The T cell receptor (beta chain) described here comes from a study of blood T cell repertoires in COVID-19 (dated by TCRdb to about 2020). About the study as a whole: Collaborator samples came from the United States, Italy and Spain and covered acute and convalescent phases of COVID-19. The material from the prospective study consisted of cDNA or gDNA derived from T cells, B-cell-depleted T cells, or PBMCs. The dataset comprised deeply sampled blood TCRbeta repertoires from subjects exposed to, actively infected with, or recovered from COVID-19. A freely available public database, intended as a resource for researchers studying the immune response to SARS-CoV-2, is where the repertoires were released. Samples were obtained from the ongoing ImmuneRACE study (first 160 participants) and from 1,254 subjects provided by 6 global collaborators. The sample metadata nearly always contained a de-identified subject ID, COVID-19 status, age in years and sex. Where HLA class I and class II types were available, the types were taken from metadata supplied by the sample provider, not from assay-based typing. The paper as a whole reports these results and caveats: The amount of clinical and demographic metadata varied by source and participant and was provided uncurated.

The collaborating institutions used their own protocols to collect whole blood in K2EDTA tubes. For TCRbeta analysis, collaborators shipped samples in one of three forms: frozen whole blood, isolated PBMCs, or DNA extracted from either of those sample types. V is pared back by 8 bases and J by 1 base, with 12 bases lying between the germline termini. The CDR3 contains 14 residues, cysteine and phenylalanine counted. CDR3 DNA is the only sequence kept; it has 42 bases, read in frame from the first base. CDR1 is given as LNHDA and CDR2 as SQIVND, both from the germline V gene (reference sequence). This clone was detected only once. The clone's antigen remains unknown. No clone much larger than this one lies a single base away; base qualities are absent. TCRbeta CDR3 regions were amplified from genomic DNA by means of the immunoSEQ Assay, a bias-controlled multiplex PCR. In the source study's methods: The number of nucleated cells in each sample was estimated from the amplification of reference gene primers within the assay. To quantify the absolute abundance of each unique TCRbeta CDR3 rearrangement, sequence reads were collapsed and filtered. For each sample, productive Simpson clonality was calculated as the square root of Simpson's diversity index across productive rearrangements. TCRdb's version of the immuneACCESS table is confined to in-frame rearrangements and falls short of the full clone set. An unresolved V gene accounts for under half of the shortfall where checked; the remainder is of unknown origin. V and J calls and clone size are those listed in that table; D and trimming were worked out from the DNA. Counted in this sample were about 140,000 clones; roughly 77% of them appeared once. The ten largest clones capture around 4% of the sample.

Sequenced material: peripheral blood. The sequence was obtained from a man aged 60 to 75 with acute or convalescent COVID-19. The rearranged segments are TRBV19 and TRBJ1-5; matching of 6 bases hints at TRBD1 as the D gene. The CDR3 protein is CASSSQGSNQPQHF. The nucleotides are TGTGCCAGTTCTTCCCAGGGGAGCAATCAGCCCCAGCATTTT.